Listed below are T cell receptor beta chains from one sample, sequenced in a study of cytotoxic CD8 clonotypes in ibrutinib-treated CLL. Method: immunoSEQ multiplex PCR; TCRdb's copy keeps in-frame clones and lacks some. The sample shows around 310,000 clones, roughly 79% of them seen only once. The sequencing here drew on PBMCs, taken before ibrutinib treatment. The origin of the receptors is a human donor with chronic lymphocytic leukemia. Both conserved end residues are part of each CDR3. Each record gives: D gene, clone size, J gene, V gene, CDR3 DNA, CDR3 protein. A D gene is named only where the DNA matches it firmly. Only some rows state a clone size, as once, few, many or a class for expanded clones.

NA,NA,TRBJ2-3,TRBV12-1,TGTGCCAGCAGCTTGCAAAATTCGGGAGGTAGCGTTAGATTTGATACAGATACGCAGTATTTT,CASSLQNSGGSVRFDTDTQYF
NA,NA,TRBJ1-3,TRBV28,TGTGCCAGCTGCTTTGGAAACACCATATATTTT,CASCFGNTIYF
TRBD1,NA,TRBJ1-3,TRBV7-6,TGTGCCAGCAGCAGAGGAGGGGGCAAGTCTGGAAACACCATATATTTT,CASSRGGGKSGNTIYF
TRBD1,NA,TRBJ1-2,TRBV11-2,TGTGCCAGCAGCACTCGGACAGGCGGGAGGGGCTACACCTTC,CASSTRTGGRGYTF
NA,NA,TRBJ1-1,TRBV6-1,TGTGCCAGCAGTGGACAGACCAAAGCTTTCTTT,CASSGQTKAFF
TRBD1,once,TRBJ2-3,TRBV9,TGTGCCAGCAGCGTAGAACAGGGGGCCCCAGATACGCAGTATTTT,CASSVEQGAPDTQYF
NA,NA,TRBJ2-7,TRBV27,TGTGCCAGCTCCTTCGGGGGATCCTACGAGCAGTACTTC,CASSFGGSYEQYF
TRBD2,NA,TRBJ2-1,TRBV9,TGTGCCAGCAGCGTAGTTAGCGGGAGAAATGAGCAGTTCTTC,CASSVVSGRNEQFF
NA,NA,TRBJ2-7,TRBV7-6,TGTGCCAGCAGCGGGGGGGGCGGGAGCTACGAGCAGTACTTC,CASSGGGGSYEQYF
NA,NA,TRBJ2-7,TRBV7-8,TGTGCCAGCAGCTTAGAGAGTGGGACCGGATACGAGCAGTACTTC,CASSLESGTGYEQYF
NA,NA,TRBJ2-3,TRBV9,TGTGCCAGCAGCGAGGCAAACACAGATACGCAGTATTTT,CASSEANTDTQYF
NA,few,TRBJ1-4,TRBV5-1,TGCGCCAGCAGCTTGTCCGGGGATGAAAAACTGTTTTTT,CASSLSGDEKLFF
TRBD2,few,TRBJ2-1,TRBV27,TGTGCCAGCAGTCCCCCGAGCGGGAGCTCCTACAATGAGCAGTTCTTC,CASSPPSGSSYNEQFF
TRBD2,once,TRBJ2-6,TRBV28,TGTGCCAGCAGTTCCCCAGGACTAGCGGGAGGGCATGGGGCCAACGTCCTGACTTTC,CASSSPGLAGGHGANVLTF
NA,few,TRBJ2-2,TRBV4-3,TGCGCCAGCAGCCTCCGGGACGGACGAGGGGAGCTGTTTTTT,CASSLRDGRGELFF
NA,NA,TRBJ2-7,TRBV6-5,TGTGCCAGCAGTTACTCGCCCACCTACGAGCAGTACTTC,CASSYSPTYEQYF
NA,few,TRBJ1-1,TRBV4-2,TGTGCCAGCAGCCAAGGACCTAACACTGAAGCTTTCTTT,CASSQGPNTEAFF
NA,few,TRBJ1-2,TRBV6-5,TGTGCCAGCAGTTACAGCGGGGCGTGGTATGGCTACACCTTC,CASSYSGAWYGYTF
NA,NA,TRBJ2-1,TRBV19,TGTGCCAGTAGTCTAGGGGGTTCCTACAATGAGCAGTTCTTC,CASSLGGSYNEQFF
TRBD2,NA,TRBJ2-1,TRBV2,TGTGCCAGCTGCTTAGGGACTAGCGGTTACAATGAGCAGTTCTTC,CASCLGTSGYNEQFF
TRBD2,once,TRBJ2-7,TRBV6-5,TGTGCCAGCAGTTACTCGCCCAGCGGGAGGTCCGAGCAGTACTTC,CASSYSPSGRSEQYF
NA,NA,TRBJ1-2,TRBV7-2,TGTGCCAGCAGCTTAGGATCACCTAACTATGGCTACACCTTC,CASSLGSPNYGYTF
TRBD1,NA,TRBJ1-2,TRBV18,TGTGCCAGCTCACGGACCGGACAGGCAGACTATGGCTACACCTTC,CASSRTGQADYGYTF
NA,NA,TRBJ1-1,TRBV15,TGTGCCACCAGCAGAGATGTCATAAGTGAAGCTTTCTTT,CATSRDVISEAFF
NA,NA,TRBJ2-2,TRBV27,TGTGCCAGCAGGTCCCGGGGCATAGTACCCGGGGAGCTGTTTTTT,CASRSRGIVPGELFF
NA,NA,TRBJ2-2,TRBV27,TGTGCCAGCAGTCCACGCCCCGGGGAGCTGTTTTTT,CASSPRPGELFF
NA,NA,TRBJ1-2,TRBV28,TGTGCCAGCAGTTTTGGACAAAGAGGAAACTATGGCTACACCTTC,CASSFGQRGNYGYTF
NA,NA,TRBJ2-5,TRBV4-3,TGCGCCAGCAGCCAAGATCGTCGGCTAGCTCAAGAGACCCAGTACTTC,CASSQDRRLAQETQYF
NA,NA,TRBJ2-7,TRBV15,TGTGCCACCAGCAGAAGTACCTCCCTCAGGGAGCAGTACTTC,CATSRSTSLREQYF
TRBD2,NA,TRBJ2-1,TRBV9,TGTGCCAGCAGCGTATCCCCGGCGCGGGAGATCTACAATGAGCAGTTCTTC,CASSVSPAREIYNEQFF
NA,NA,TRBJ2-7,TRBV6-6,TGTGCCAGCAGTTACGGCGGGACAATCTACGAGCAGTACTTC,CASSYGGTIYEQYF
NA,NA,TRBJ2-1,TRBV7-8,TGTGCCAGCAGCTTAGCACCAGCGGCGTGGGGTAACAATGAGCAGTTCTTC,CASSLAPAAWGNNEQFF
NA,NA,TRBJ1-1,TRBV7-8,TGTGCCAGCAGCCCCTCCGCAACAGTTGAAGCTTTCTTT,CASSPSATVEAFF
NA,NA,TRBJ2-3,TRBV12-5,TGTGCTAGTGGTTTGGACCGTGGGCCTGATACGCAGTATTTT,CASGLDRGPDTQYF
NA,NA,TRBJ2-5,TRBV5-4,TGTGCCAGCAGCTTTAGTCTGGGTAAAGAGACCCAGTACTTC,CASSFSLGKETQYF
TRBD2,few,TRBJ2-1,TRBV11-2,TGTGCCAGCAGCTTCAGGGGAAGCGGGAGGTACAATGAGCAGTTCTTC,CASSFRGSGRYNEQFF
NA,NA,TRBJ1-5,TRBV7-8,TGTGCCAGCAGCTTAGAGAGCAACAATCAGCCCCAGCATTTT,CASSLESNNQPQHF
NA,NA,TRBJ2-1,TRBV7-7,TGTGCTAGCAGCTCCGAGCTAAGCTCCTACAATGAGCAGTTCTTC,CASSSELSSYNEQFF
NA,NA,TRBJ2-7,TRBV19,TGTGCCAGTAGTGCCGGGACCGGAAGCTCCTACGAGCAGTACTTC,CASSAGTGSSYEQYF
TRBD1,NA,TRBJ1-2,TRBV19,TGTGCCAGTAGTCCGGGACAGGAGAACTATGGCTACACCTTC,CASSPGQENYGYTF
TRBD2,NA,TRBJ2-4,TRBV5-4,TGTGCCAGCAGCTTGGCCCGCGGGGGCAAAAACATTCAGTACTTC,CASSLARGGKNIQYF
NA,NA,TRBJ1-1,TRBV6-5,TGTGCCAGCAGTTACGGCAGGGAGACTGAAGCTTTCTTT,CASSYGRETEAFF
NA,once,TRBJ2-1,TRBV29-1,TGCAGCGTTGTGGTTATCTCCTACAATGAGCAGTTCTTC,CSVVVISYNEQFF
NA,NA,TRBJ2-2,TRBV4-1,TGCGCCAGCAGCCCTCGGGGCGGTGCGGGGATCCCCACCGGGGAGCTGTTTTTT,CASSPRGGAGIPTGELFF
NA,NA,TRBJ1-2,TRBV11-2,TGTGCCAGCAGCTTAGGGGGCGCCGATGGCTACACCTTC,CASSLGGADGYTF
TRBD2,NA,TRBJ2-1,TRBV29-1,TGCAGCTCCGGGACTAGCGGGTTCTATGAGCAGTTCTTC,CSSGTSGFYEQFF